This TCR beta chain comes out of a study of shared clonotypes between healthy human individuals. Regarding the study as a whole: Among several donors, about 4.6% of naive CD4 clonotypes were found in common.

An even split of each subset's genomic DNA across several immunoSEQ plates was performed. The protocol was immunoSEQ multiplex PCR, while the TCRdb copy is restricted to in-frame clones and leaves out a portion. The data contain some 740,000 clones, 90% to 95% of them seen just once; the ten biggest clones take up around 24%. The germline CDR1 and CDR2 sequences are SGHTA and FQGTGA. J was trimmed by 3 bases and V by 5 bases; bases with no gene match: 8. The CDR3 loop spans 16 amino acids. Naive CD8 cells comprised CD45RO-negative, CCR7-positively selected cells, excluding terminally differentiated effector memory CD45RA+ cells. Adult donors, all healthy and HIV-negative, had no recent acute infections or vaccinations. Every donor, a Caucasian adult, lived in Nashville, Tennessee. Points on this clone: The antigen is not known.

This sequence was found in a man aged 25-40 years in good health. The sample taken for sequencing was naive CD8+ T cells sorted from blood. The chain has TRBV7-3 and TRBJ2-1; TRBD1 matches at 9 bases. As DNA, the CDR3 is TGTGCCAGCAGCCCGGGCCCGGGACAGGGCTACAATGAGCAGTTCTTC. Residues: CASSPGPGQGYNEQFF.